Below are 27 T cell receptor beta chains sequenced from a single sample in a study of blood T cell repertoires in COVID-19. This table comes from immunoSEQ multiplex PCR, and its TCRdb copy is limited to in-frame clones, with some not included. There are around 270,000 clones in the sample; 84% occur only once, and 4% to 5% lies in the top ten. Material for sequencing was peripheral blood. These receptors came from a man in his sixties with acute or convalescent COVID-19.

This clone appeared a single time. V gene TRBV28 combines with J gene TRBJ2-5; possible D gene TRBD1, 6 bases. Germline V gene data show CDR1 as MDHEN and CDR2 as SYDVKM. Trimming left V 7 bases short and J 5 bases short, with 14 bases between. The CDR3 totals 13 residues. CDR3 sequence reads: CASISQGRETQYF. CDR3 coding DNA: TGTGCCAGCATTTCACAGGGTCGCGAGACCCAGTACTTC.

The chain is built from TRBV15 and TRBJ2-7; D is possibly TRBD2 (6 bases). The CDR3 consists of 13 residues. The ends were cut back, 1 base at V and 3 bases at J, with 7 bases in the middle. CDR1 is LNHNV and CDR2 is YYDKDF in the germline V gene (reference sequence). CDR3 bases: TGTGCCACCAGCAGAGGGGACTTCTACGAGCAGTACTTC. This gives the protein CATSRGDFYEQYF. The full variable domain, rest sourced from reference TRBV15 and TRBJ2-7, is DAMVIQNPRYQVTQFGKPVTLSCSQTLNHNVMYWYQQKSSQAPKLLFHYYDKDFNNEADTPDNFQSRRPNTSFCFLDIRSPGLGDTAMYLCATSRGDFYEQYFGPGTRLTVT.

This chain connects TRBV6-1 to TRBJ1-3, with D possibly being TRBD1 (5 bases). Trimming left V 2 bases short and J 0 bases short, with 11 bases between. The CDR3 length is 16 residues. The germline gives CDR1 MNHNS, CDR2 SASEGT. The DNA for the CDR3 is TGTGCCAGCAGTGAACACACAGGAAACTCTGGAAACACCATATATTTT. Translation: CASSEHTGNSGNTIYF.

The chain joins TRBV19 to TRBJ2-2; D remains unclear. Trimming stripped 4 bases from V and 0 bases from J, with 6 bases between. The CDR3 is made up of 14 amino acids. Looked up from germline, CDR1 is LNHDA and CDR2 is SQIVND (reference sequence). The CDR3 bases are TGTGCCAGTAGTAGTACAGCGAACACCGGGGAGCTGTTTTTT. It translates to CASSSTANTGELFF.

The V and J genes are TRBV15 and TRBJ2-3, with D possibly TRBD1 on 6 matching bases. Germline CDR1 LNHNV, CDR2 YYDKDF (reference sequence). The CDR3 is 15 amino acids. V lost 1 base, J lost 4 bases, and 12 bases lay in between. In DNA form, the CDR3 reads TGTGCCACCAGCAGAGGGTTACAGGGTGCAGATACGCAGTATTTT. This gives the protein CATSRGLQGADTQYF. Combining the CDR3 with reference TRBV15 and TRBJ2-3 gives the whole variable domain DAMVIQNPRYQVTQFGKPVTLSCSQTLNHNVMYWYQQKSSQAPKLLFHYYDKDFNNEADTPDNFQSRRPNTSFCFLDIRSPGLGDTAMYLCATSRGLQGADTQYFGPGTRLTVL.

This clone was observed once. The chain is built from TRBV11-3 and TRBJ2-1, with TRBD2 identical over 12 bases. The CDR3 totals 15 residues. The germline V gene encodes CDR1 SGHNT and CDR2 YENEEA. The junction had 10 bases not matched to a gene; V was cut back by 6 bases and J by 10 bases. The CDR3 region has the DNA TGTGCCAGCAGTCTCGGACTAGCGGGAAAGGGCGAGCAGTTCTTC. It encodes CASSLGLAGKGEQFF. Supplemented by reference TRBV11-3 and TRBJ2-1, the full variable domain reads EAGVVQSPRYKIIEKKQPVAFWCNPISGHNTLYWYLQNLGQGPELLIRYENEEAVDDSQLPKDRFSAERLKGVDSTLKIQPAELGDSAVYLCASSLGLAGKGEQFFGPGTRLTVL.

CDR3 loop: CASSRQPFEDNEQFF. CDR3 sequence (DNA): TGTGCCAGCAGTCGGCAGCCTTTCGAGGACAATGAGCAGTTCTTC. The J gene is TRBJ2-1, the V gene TRBV27; D ambiguous. Trimming removed 5 bases at V and 5 bases at J, with 16 bases between. This CDR3 contains 15 residues. CDR1 is MNHEY, CDR2 SMNVEV, per germline (reference sequence).

V usage is TRBV21-1 and J usage is TRBJ2-7; the D segment call TRBD2 is taken from the table without a DNA check. TRBV21-1 is a pseudogene. The CDR3 is made up of 16 amino acids. The CDR3 is CASSKQRESSSYEQYF. Here the CDR3 DNA reads TGTGCCAGCAGCAAACAGAGGGAGTCCAGCTCCTACGAGCAGTACTTC.

The chain couples TRBV10-3 to TRBJ1-1, with 11 bases matching TRBD1. CDR1 is ENHRY and CDR2 is SYGVKD in the germline V gene. The CDR3 has 14 amino acids. The junction had 8 bases not matched to a gene; V was cut back by 6 bases and J by 8 bases. Here the CDR3 reads CAISSGQGGEEAFF. CDR3 coding DNA: TGTGCCATCAGCTCGGGACAGGGGGGCGAGGAAGCTTTCTTT.

Of note for this clone: A read error may produce the germline difference seen at one junction end. The chain has TRBV28 and TRBJ2-7; tentatively, D is TRBD2 (6 bases). Germline V gene lookup returns CDR1 MDHEN and CDR2 SYDVKM. The CDR3 length is 14 residues. The CDR3 region is CAGSSSGTGREQYF. For the CDR3, the DNA is TGTGCCGGCAGCTCAAGTGGCACGGGGAGGGAGCAGTACTTC.

The chain recombines TRBV6-5 with TRBJ2-7, with D possibly matching TRBD2 (5 bases). There are 14 residues in the CDR3. In germline, CDR1 is MNHEY, CDR2 SVGAGI. Trimming took 6 bases from V and 5 from J, leaving 17 bases between them. The CDR3 is CASSSGWGLDEQYF. CDR3 DNA sequence: TGTGCCAGCAGCTCGGGATGGGGTCTCGACGAGCAGTACTTC.

Concerning this clone itself: At the DNA level, this CDR3 is encoded by other sequences in the same sample as well. The rearrangement uses TRBV20-1 and TRBJ2-7; TRBD2 agrees at 7 bases. Germline V gene lookup returns CDR1 DFQATT and CDR2 SNEGSKA (reference sequence). This CDR3 has 11 amino acids. J was trimmed by 4 bases and V by 5 bases; bases with no gene match: 2. CDR3 in amino acids: CSARTSYEQYF. CDR3 nucleotide sequence: TGCAGTGCTCGGACTAGTTACGAGCAGTACTTC.

The J gene is TRBJ2-1, the V gene TRBV28; 12 bases align to TRBD2. V lost 5 bases, J lost 7 bases, and 0 bases stayed unmatched. CDR1 and CDR2 (germline): MDHEN, SYDVKM. This CDR3 comprises 13 residues. Here the CDR3 DNA reads TGTGCCAGCAGTACTAGCGGGAGGAATGAGCAGTTCTTC. Translating it yields CASSTSGRNEQFF.

The chain combines TRBV9 with TRBJ2-7; TRBD1 matches at 8 bases. The CDR3 is 13 amino acids. Germline V lookup: CDR1 SGDLS, CDR2 YYNGEE. Germline trimming cut 9 bases from V and 3 bases from J; bases unmatched to any gene: 8. CDR3 amino acids: CANRDRRIYEQYF. The CDR3 coding sequence is TGTGCCAATAGGGACAGGAGGATCTACGAGCAGTACTTC.

V is TRBV29-1 and J is TRBJ1-1, with a weak D call TRBD1 (5 bases). In germline, CDR1 is SQVTM, CDR2 ANQGSEA. CDR3 length equals 15 residues. V was trimmed by 0 bases and J by 5 bases, leaving 16 bases between them. The CDR3 sequence: CSVEEGAQGGTEAFF. The CDR3 DNA reads TGCAGCGTTGAAGAAGGGGCCCAGGGAGGTACTGAAGCTTTCTTT.

This clone came up a few times. V usage is TRBV13 and J usage is TRBJ2-7; D might be TRBD1 (6 bases). The V gene's germline CDR1 is PRHDT and CDR2 FYEKMQ (reference sequence). The CDR3 is 15 residues long. V gave up 2 bases and J gave up 5 bases, with 16 bases separating them. The CDR3 loop reads CASSLWVGGRDEQYF. CDR3 sequence (DNA): TGTGCCAGCAGCTTATGGGTAGGGGGACGGGACGAGCAGTACTTC.

The chain employs TRBV10-3 and TRBJ2-2; D is unresolved. CDR1 is ENHRY and CDR2 is SYGVKD in the germline V gene. CDR3 length equals 14 residues. V lost 2 bases and J 6 bases, leaving 10 bases between the germline ends. The CDR3 loop is CAISEQSPPGELFF. CDR3 DNA sequence: TGTGCCATCAGTGAGCAATCCCCCCCCGGGGAGCTGTTTTTT.

V is TRBV6-5 and J is TRBJ1-5, with 8 bases matching TRBD1. Germline-derived CDR1 and CDR2 are MNHEY and SVGAGI. This CDR3 region has 14 residues. V gave up 5 bases and J gave up 4 bases; unmatched junction bases: 4. In DNA form, the CDR3 reads TGTGCCAGCAGTCTGACAGGGGAGAATCAGCCCCAGCATTTT. Amino acid sequence: CASSLTGENQPQHF.

This clone showed up just a few times. The V gene is TRBV11-2, the J gene TRBJ2-2; 11 nucleotides agree with TRBD2. Unmatched junction bases numbered 2, after V lost 3 bases and J lost 2 bases. This CDR3 is built from 16 residues. Germline values: CDR1 SGHAT, CDR2 FQNNGV. Here the CDR3 reads CASSLLAGGNTGELFF. The CDR3 DNA is TGTGCCAGCAGCTTGCTAGCGGGGGGAAACACCGGGGAGCTGTTTTTT.

This clone showed up just once. V gene TRBV6-6 combines with J gene TRBJ2-1, with D uncertain. CDR1 is MNHNY and CDR2 is SVGAGI in the germline V gene (reference sequence). Trimming left V 2 bases short and J 0 bases short, with 2 bases between. The CDR3 is 13 amino acids. CDR3 DNA: TGTGCCAGCAGTTACCGCTCCTACAATGAGCAGTTCTTC. Its protein is CASSYRSYNEQFF.

The gene calls are TRBV10-3 and TRBJ1-5, with D maybe TRBD1 (6 bases). There are 15 residues in the CDR3. V lost 2 bases and J 0 bases, leaving 8 bases between the germline ends. Germline V gene lookup returns CDR1 ENHRY and CDR2 SYGVKD. The CDR3 DNA reads as TGTGCCATCAGTGAGAGGACAGATAGCAATCAGCCCCAGCATTTT. The encoded protein is CAISERTDSNQPQHF.

The chain combines TRBV3-1 (or the pseudogene TRBV3-2) with TRBJ2-7; D is possibly TRBD1 (6 bases). Germline V lookup: CDR1 LGHDT, CDR2 YNNKEL (reference sequence). The CDR3 runs to 16 residues. V dropped 4 bases and J dropped 0 bases, with 16 bases sitting between them. The CDR3 DNA reads as TGTGCCAGCAGCCCTCGGTCTCAGGGGAGCTCCTACGAGCAGTACTTC. Amino acid sequence: CASSPRSQGSSYEQYF.

V and J are TRBV10-2 and TRBJ1-6; 7 bases are shared with TRBD1. Germline CDR1 WSHSY, CDR2 SAAADI. This CDR3 is 18 amino acids long. Trimming removed 4 bases from V and 6 bases from J; junction bases left unmatched: 15. CDR3 amino acids: CASSASQGSGMGNSPLHF. For the CDR3, the DNA is TGCGCCAGCAGTGCATCACAGGGGTCTGGCATGGGTAATTCACCCCTCCACTTT.

CDR3 region: CASSNLAVNTGELFF. The CDR3 nucleotides read TGTGCCAGCAGCAACCTAGCGGTGAACACCGGGGAGCTGTTTTTT. The genes are TRBV7-9 and TRBJ2-2; TRBD2 aligns across 7 bases. The J segment lost 1 base and the V segment lost 5 bases, leaving 4 bases of the junction unmatched. The CDR3 consists of 15 residues. Germline CDR1 and CDR2: SEHNR and FQNEAQ (reference sequence).

The chain links TRBV18 to TRBJ2-5; 14 bases map to TRBD2. This CDR3 is 19 amino acids long. Germline V CDR1 and CDR2: KGHSH, LQKENI. V was pared by 2 bases and J by 4 bases, with 12 bases of the junction left unmatched. CDR3 sequence: CASSPGGTSGRFSGETQYF. CDR3 coding DNA: TGTGCCAGCTCACCAGGCGGGACTAGCGGGAGATTCTCAGGAGAGACCCAGTACTTC.

The chain employs TRBV6-5 and TRBJ1-3; TRBD1 matches 8 bases. CDR1 and CDR2 (germline): MNHEY, SVGAGI. The CDR3 totals 12 residues. V lost 6 bases to trimming and J lost 11 bases; unmatched junction nucleotides: 6. The CDR3 region has the DNA TGTGCCAGCAGGCCCCGGACAGGGTCCATATATTTT. As protein: CASRPRTGSIYF.

The chain is built from TRBV9 and TRBJ1-1; D remains unclear. Between the trimmed V and J ends, which lost 0 bases and 2 bases, there was a span of 8 bases. The CDR3 is 14 residues long. CDR1 and CDR2 (germline): SGDLS, YYNGEE. The CDR3 spells CASSVGSGNTEAFF. The CDR3 bases are TGTGCCAGCAGCGTAGGCTCAGGTAACACTGAAGCTTTCTTT.